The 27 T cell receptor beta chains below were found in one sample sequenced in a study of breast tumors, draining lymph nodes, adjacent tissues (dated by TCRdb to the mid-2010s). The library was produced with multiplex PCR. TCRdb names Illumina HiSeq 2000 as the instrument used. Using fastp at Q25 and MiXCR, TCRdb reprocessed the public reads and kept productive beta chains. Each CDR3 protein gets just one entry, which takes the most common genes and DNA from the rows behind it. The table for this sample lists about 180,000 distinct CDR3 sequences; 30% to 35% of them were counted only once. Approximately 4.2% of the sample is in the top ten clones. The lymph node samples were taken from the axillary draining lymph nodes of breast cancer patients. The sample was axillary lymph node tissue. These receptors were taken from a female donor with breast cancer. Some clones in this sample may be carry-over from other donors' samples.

As DNA, the CDR3 is TGCAGTGCTGGATTTCACGACGGGACGGTGAATTCACCCCTCCACTTT. Translated, it gives CSAGFHDGTVNSPLHF. V and J are TRBV20-1 and TRBJ1-6; a possible D gene is TRBD1 (5 bases). CDR1 DFQATT and CDR2 SNEGSKA come from the germline V gene (reference sequence). The V end lost 5 bases, the J end lost 7 bases, and 21 bases lay between the germline ends. This CDR3 spans 16 amino acids.

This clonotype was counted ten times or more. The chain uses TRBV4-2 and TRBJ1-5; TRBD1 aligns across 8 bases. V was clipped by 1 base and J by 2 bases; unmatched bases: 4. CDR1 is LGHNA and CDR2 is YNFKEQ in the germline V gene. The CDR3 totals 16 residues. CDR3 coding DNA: TGTGCCAGCAGCCAAGTAAAGGACAGGGGCAATCAGCCCCAGCATTTT. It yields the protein CASSQVKDRGNQPQHF.

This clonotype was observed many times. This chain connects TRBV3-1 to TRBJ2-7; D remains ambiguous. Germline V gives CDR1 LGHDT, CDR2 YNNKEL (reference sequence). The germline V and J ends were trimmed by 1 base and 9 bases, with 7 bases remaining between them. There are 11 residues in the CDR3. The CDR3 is CASSQGPMQYF. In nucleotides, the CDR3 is TGTGCCAGCAGCCAAGGACCCATGCAGTACTTC.

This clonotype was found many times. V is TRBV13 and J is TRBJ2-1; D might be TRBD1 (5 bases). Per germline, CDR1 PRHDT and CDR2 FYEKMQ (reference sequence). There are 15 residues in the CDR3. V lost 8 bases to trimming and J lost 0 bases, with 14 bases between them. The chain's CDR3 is CASRKRGSSYNEQFF. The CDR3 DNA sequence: TGTGCCAGCCGGAAAAGGGGTAGCTCCTACAATGAGCAGTTCTTC.

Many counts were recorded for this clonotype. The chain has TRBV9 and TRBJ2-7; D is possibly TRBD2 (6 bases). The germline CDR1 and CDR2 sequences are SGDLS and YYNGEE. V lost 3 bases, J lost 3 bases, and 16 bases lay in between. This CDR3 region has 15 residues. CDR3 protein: CASSAGGGGVYEQYF. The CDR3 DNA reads TGTGCCAGCAGCGCCGGGGGTGGCGGGGTCTACGAGCAGTACTTC.

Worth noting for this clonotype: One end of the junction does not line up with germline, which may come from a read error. The CDR3 protein is CASSWRALSYKQYF. CDR3 bases: TGTGCCAGCAGTTGGCGGGCACTGTCCTACAAGCAGTACTTC. The rearrangement joins TRBV27 to TRBJ2-7; D is possibly TRBD2 (5 bases). The CDR3 is 14 residues long. In germline, CDR1 is MNHEY, CDR2 SMNVEV (reference sequence).

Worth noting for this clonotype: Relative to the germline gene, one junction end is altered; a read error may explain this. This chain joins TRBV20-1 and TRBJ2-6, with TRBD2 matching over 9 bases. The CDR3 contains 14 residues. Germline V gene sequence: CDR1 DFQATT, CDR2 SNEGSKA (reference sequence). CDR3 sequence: CSARSGGGANVLTF. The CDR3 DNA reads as TGCAGTGCTAGATCTGGCGGGGGGGCTAACGTCCTGACTTTC.

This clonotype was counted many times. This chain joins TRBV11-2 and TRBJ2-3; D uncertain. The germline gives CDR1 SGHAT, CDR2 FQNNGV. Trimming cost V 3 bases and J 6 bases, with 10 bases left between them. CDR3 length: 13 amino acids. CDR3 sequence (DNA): TGTGCCAGCAGCTTCCTAGTTGAGGATACGCAGTATTTT. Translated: CASSFLVEDTQYF.

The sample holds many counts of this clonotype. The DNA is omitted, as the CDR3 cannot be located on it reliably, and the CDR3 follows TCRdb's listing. CDR3 sequence: CASSVGQGTFKYF. V usage is TRBV11-3 and J usage is TRBJ2-7; the table calls TRBD1, which could not be checked here. The CDR3 extends over 13 residues, inclusive of both ends. Looked up from germline, CDR1 is SGHNT and CDR2 is YENEEA.

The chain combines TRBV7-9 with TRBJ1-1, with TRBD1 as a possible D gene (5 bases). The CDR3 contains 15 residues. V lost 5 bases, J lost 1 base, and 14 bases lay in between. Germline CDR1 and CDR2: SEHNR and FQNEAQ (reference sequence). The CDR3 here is CASSTGGLGNTEAFF. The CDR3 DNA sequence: TGTGCCAGCAGCACCGGGGGACTAGGGAACACTGAAGCTTTCTTT.

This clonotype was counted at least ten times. CDR3 sequence (DNA): TGTGCCAGCAACCAACAGGGCCCCAATAACTATGGCTACACCTTC. This sequence encodes CASNQQGPNNYGYTF. The gene calls are TRBV2 and TRBJ1-2, with a weak D call TRBD1 (6 bases). The V and J ends lost 7 bases and 1 base respectively, with 16 bases between them. CDR3 length equals 15 residues. The germline gives CDR1 SNHLY, CDR2 FYNNEI.

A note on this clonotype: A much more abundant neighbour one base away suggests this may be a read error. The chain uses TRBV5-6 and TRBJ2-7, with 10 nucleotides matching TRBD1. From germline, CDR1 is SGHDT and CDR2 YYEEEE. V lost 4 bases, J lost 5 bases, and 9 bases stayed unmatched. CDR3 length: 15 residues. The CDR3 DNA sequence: TGTGCCAGCAGCAGGAGACAGGGGGCAAGAAACGAGCAGTACTTC. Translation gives CASSRRQGARNEQYF.

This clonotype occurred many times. The CDR3 here is CASSRGLYEQFF. The DNA for the CDR3 is TGTGCCAGCAGTCGGGGACTCTATGAGCAGTTCTTC. The chain recombines TRBV5-8 with TRBJ2-1, with D perhaps matching TRBD2 (6 bases). Trimming shortened V by 5 bases and J by 8 bases, and 11 bases separated the two germline ends. This CDR3 has 12 residues. Germline V gives CDR1 SGHTS, CDR2 YDEGEE.

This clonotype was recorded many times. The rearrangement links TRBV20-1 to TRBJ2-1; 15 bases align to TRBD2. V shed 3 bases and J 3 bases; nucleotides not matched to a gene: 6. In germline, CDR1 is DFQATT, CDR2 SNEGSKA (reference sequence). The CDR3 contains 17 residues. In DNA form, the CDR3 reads TGCAGTGCTAGGGTGGGACTAGCGGGGGGAGTCTACAATGAGCAGTTCTTC. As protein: CSARVGLAGGVYNEQFF.

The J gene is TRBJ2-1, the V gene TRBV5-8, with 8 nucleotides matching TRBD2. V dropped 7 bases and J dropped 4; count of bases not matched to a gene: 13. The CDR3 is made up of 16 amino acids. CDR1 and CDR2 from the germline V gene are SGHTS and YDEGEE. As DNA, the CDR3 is TGTGCCAGCTTGGAGACCGGGACTAGGCTGTACAATGAGCAGTTCTTC. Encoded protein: CASLETGTRLYNEQFF.

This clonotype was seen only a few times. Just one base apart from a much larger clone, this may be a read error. The CDR3 is CASSCTSDGEQYF. The CDR3 region has the DNA TGTGCCAGCAGTTGCACTAGCGACGGGGAGCAGTACTTC. The chain couples TRBV12-3 or TRBV12-4 to TRBJ2-7; 7 nucleotides align to TRBD2. V shed 4 bases and J 7 bases; nucleotides not matched to a gene: 7. The CDR3 sequence is 13 residues long.

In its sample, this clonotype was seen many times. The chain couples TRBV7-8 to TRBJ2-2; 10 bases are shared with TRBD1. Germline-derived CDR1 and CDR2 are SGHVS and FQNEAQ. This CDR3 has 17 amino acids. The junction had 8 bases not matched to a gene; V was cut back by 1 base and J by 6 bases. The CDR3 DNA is TGTGCCAGCAGCTTAGGGAGACAGGGGGCATTCGCCGGGGAGCTGTTTTTT. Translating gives CASSLGRQGAFAGELFF.

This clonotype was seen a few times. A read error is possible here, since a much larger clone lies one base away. The CDR3 DNA is TGTGCCTCCCGGGACAGGGACTGGCATCAGCCCCAGCCTTTT. The encoded protein is CASRDRDWHQPQPF. This chain links TRBV9 with TRBJ1-5; 9 bases line up with TRBD1. The CDR3 has 14 residues. Per germline, CDR1 SGDLS and CDR2 YYNGEE.

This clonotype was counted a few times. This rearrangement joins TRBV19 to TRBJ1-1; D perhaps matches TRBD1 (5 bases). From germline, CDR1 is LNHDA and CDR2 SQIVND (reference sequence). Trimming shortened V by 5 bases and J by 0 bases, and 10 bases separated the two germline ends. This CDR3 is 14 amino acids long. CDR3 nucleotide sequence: TGTGCCAGTAGTCCAAGGGGCCTGAACACTGAAGCTTTCTTT. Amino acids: CASSPRGLNTEAFF.

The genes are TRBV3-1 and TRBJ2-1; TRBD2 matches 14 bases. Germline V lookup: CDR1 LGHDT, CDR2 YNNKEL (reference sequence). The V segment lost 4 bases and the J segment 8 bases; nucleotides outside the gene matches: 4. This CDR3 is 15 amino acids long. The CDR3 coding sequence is TGTGCCAGCAGCCTCGGGACTAGCGGGAGATATGAGCAGTTCTTC. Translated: CASSLGTSGRYEQFF.

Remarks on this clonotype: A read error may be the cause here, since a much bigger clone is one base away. CDR3 sequence: CASSHSFLGEQYF. The CDR3 DNA reads TGTGCCAGCAGTCACTCCTTCTTGGGCGAGCAGTACTTC. The chain carries TRBV6-4 and TRBJ2-7; D is undetermined. In germline, CDR1 is MRHNA, CDR2 SNTAGT. The CDR3 spans 13 residues.

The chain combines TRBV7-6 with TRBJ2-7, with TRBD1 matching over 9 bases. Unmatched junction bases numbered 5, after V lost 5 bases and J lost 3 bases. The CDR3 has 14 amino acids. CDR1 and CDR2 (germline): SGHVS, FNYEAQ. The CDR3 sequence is CASSDGTGNYEQYF. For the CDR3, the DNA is TGTGCCAGCAGCGACGGGACAGGGAACTACGAGCAGTACTTC.

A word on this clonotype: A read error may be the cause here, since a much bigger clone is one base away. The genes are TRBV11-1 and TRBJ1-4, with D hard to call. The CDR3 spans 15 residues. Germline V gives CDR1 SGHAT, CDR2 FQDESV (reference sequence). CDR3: CAGSRTASPNEKLFF. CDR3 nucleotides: TGTGCCGGCAGCCGTACAGCAAGCCCGAATGAAAAACTGTTTTTT.

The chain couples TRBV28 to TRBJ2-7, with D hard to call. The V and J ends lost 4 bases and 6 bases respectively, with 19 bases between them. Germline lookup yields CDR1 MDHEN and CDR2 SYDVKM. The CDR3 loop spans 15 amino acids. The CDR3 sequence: CASSSQTSAAFEQYF. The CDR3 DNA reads TGTGCCAGCAGTTCTCAAACATCAGCAGCCTTCGAGCAGTACTTC.

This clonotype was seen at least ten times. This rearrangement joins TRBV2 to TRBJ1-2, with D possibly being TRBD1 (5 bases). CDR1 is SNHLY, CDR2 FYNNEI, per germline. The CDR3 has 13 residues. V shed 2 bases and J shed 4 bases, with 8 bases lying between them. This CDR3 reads CASSEPGGYGYTF. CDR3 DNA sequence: TGTGCCAGCAGTGAACCTGGGGGCTATGGCTACACCTTC.

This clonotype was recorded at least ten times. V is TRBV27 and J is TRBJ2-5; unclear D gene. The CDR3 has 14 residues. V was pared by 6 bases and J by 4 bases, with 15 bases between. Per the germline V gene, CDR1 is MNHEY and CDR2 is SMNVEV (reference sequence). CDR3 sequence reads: CASSPLGLGETQYF. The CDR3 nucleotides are TGTGCCAGCAGCCCCCTAGGGTTGGGAGAGACCCAGTACTTC.

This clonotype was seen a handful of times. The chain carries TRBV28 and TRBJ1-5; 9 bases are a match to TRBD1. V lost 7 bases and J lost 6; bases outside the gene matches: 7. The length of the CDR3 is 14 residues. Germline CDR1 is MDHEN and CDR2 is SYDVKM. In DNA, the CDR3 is TGTGCCAGCACCACAGGGGGCGCCGGTCAGCCCCAGCATTTT. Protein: CASTTGGAGQPQHF.